The 20 T cell receptor beta chains given below trace back to one sample, sequenced in a study of T-cell reconstitution after alpha-beta-depleted transplantation in children. For TCRbeta, the library was prepared with unique molecular identifiers. TCRdb recomputed calls from the PCR reads with MiXCR, one row per CDR3 protein. The table has 200,000 to 250,000 distinct CDR3 sequences, approximately 24% seen once. The sequenced sample was PBMCs, mostly from graft donor cells, obtained 360 days after TCRalphabeta/CD19-depleted stem cell transplant. Every receptor here comes from a female patient aged 2 to 10 who had a stem cell transplant for congenital amegakaryocytic thrombocytopenia, so the T cells may come from the graft donor.

This chain links TRBV5-1 with TRBJ2-7, with 7 bases aligning to TRBD2. V gave up 0 bases and J gave up 3 bases; unmatched junction bases: 9. This CDR3 contains 16 residues. Germline CDR1 is SGHRS and CDR2 is YFSETQ. The DNA for the CDR3 is TGCGCCAGCAGCTTGGGGAGCGGGGCCGTAAACTACGAGCAGTACTTC. It is translated as CASSLGSGAVNYEQYF.

This clonotype was counted ten times or more. This sequence joins TRBV6-5 and TRBJ2-1; D may be TRBD2 (6 bases). Trimming took off 0 bases at V and 12 bases at J, with 24 bases between the two ends. The CDR3 extends over 17 amino acids. Germline CDR1 reads MNHEY; CDR2 reads SVGAGI. CDR3 bases: TGTGCCAGCAGTTACTCACGGATCGGGAATACGGAGGAGGGGCAGTTCTTC. Translated, it gives CASSYSRIGNTEEGQFF.

The chain combines TRBV28 with TRBJ2-3; D uncertain. This CDR3 contains 15 residues. Trimming shortened V by 6 bases and J by 0 bases, and 13 bases separated the two germline ends. In germline, CDR1 is MDHEN, CDR2 SYDVKM. Here the CDR3 DNA reads TGTGCCAGCAGCACCGCCCCGCTTAGCACAGATACGCAGTATTTT. Translated, it gives CASSTAPLSTDTQYF.

Only a few counts were recorded for this clonotype. The chain joins TRBV12-3 or TRBV12-4 to TRBJ2-7; a possible D gene is TRBD1 (6 bases). CDR3 size: 13 residues. V was trimmed by 5 bases and J by 9 bases, leaving 17 bases between them. The CDR3 sequence: CASSEQDQGPQYF. The CDR3 nucleotides are TGTGCCAGCAGTGAACAAGATCAGGGGCCGCAGTACTTC.

The table lists this clonotype with many counts. The chain is built from TRBV12-3 or TRBV12-4 and TRBJ1-5; unclear D gene. V was cut by 6 bases and J by 0 bases, with 15 bases left in between. This CDR3 is built from 16 residues. The CDR3 spells CASSVTQVNSNQPQHF. The CDR3 DNA is TGTGCCAGCAGCGTTACTCAGGTGAATAGCAATCAGCCCCAGCATTTT.

CDR3 region: CAISDREAAYEQYF. The DNA of the CDR3 is TGTGCCATCTCGGACAGGGAAGCCGCCTACGAGCAGTACTTC. This sequence joins TRBV10-3 and TRBJ2-7, with 8 positions matching TRBD1. In germline, CDR1 is ENHRY, CDR2 SYGVKD. This CDR3 has 14 residues. The V and J ends lost 8 bases and 2 bases, in that order; junction bases with no gene match: 8.

This chain links TRBV7-3 with TRBJ2-2; unclear D gene. With 2 bases removed from V and 7 bases from J, the gap between germline ends came to 8 bases. From germline, CDR1 is SGHTA and CDR2 FQGTGA. The length of the CDR3 is 13 residues. The CDR3 region is CASSLGRGGELFF. CDR3 nucleotides: TGTGCCAGCAGCTTAGGGCGAGGCGGGGAGCTGTTTTTT.

The V gene is TRBV6-5, the J gene TRBJ2-7, with 11 bases lining up with TRBD1. Germline V lookup: CDR1 MNHEY, CDR2 SVGAGI. The CDR3 is 15 amino acids. The J segment lost 7 bases and the V segment lost 2 bases, leaving 7 bases of the junction unmatched. The CDR3 reads CASSYTGQGAREQYF. The CDR3 bases are TGTGCCAGCAGTTACACCGGACAGGGGGCGCGTGAGCAGTACTTC.

This clonotype came up a few times. The chain employs TRBV20-1 and TRBJ1-6, with a tentative D call TRBD1 (5 bases). This CDR3 is 13 amino acids long. In germline, CDR1 is DFQATT, CDR2 SNEGSKA (reference sequence). V shed 8 bases and J shed 2 bases, with 10 bases lying between them. The CDR3 here is CSYRPPYNSPLHF. The DNA for the CDR3 is TGCAGTTACAGGCCCCCCTATAATTCACCCCTCCACTTT.

This clonotype was detected only a few times. The chain links TRBV28 to TRBJ1-2, with a tentative D call TRBD1 (5 bases). V lost 8 bases, J lost 2 bases, and 18 bases lay in between. The CDR3 spans 15 residues. Germline CDR1 and CDR2: MDHEN and SYDVKM. This chain's CDR3 is CASGLGAEGNYGYTF. The CDR3 DNA reads TGTGCCAGCGGACTCGGGGCAGAGGGGAACTATGGCTACACCTTC.

This clonotype was seen a handful of times. CDR3 sequence: CASLDSNEKLFF. DNA for the CDR3: TGTGCCAGCCTGGACAGTAATGAAAAACTGTTTTTT. The chain carries TRBV2 and TRBJ1-4; D may be TRBD1 (6 bases). V was trimmed by 8 bases and J by 4 bases, leaving 8 bases between them. CDR3 length: 12 residues. The germline gives CDR1 SNHLY, CDR2 FYNNEI.

This sequence joins TRBV12-3 or TRBV12-4 and TRBJ2-1, with TRBD2 as a possible D gene (6 bases). The V and J ends lost 6 bases and 7 bases respectively, with 10 bases between them. The CDR3 is made up of 12 amino acids. The CDR3 sequence is CASRLGTNEQFF. The DNA for the CDR3 is TGTGCCAGCAGGCTTGGGACTAATGAGCAGTTCTTC.

This clonotype was detected a few times. The chain links TRBV12-3 or TRBV12-4 to TRBJ2-2; D assignment may be TRBD1 or TRBD2 (5 bases each). Trimming cost V 3 bases and J 3 bases, with 14 bases left between them. The CDR3 is made up of 16 amino acids. The CDR3 protein is CASSFRDPWDTGELFF. In DNA, the CDR3 is TGTGCCAGCAGTTTCCGGGACCCGTGGGACACCGGGGAGCTGTTTTTT.

This clonotype was counted a few times. The genes are TRBV6-5 and TRBJ2-5, with a possible D match to TRBD2 (5 bases). Per germline, CDR1 MNHEY and CDR2 SVGAGI. This CDR3 comprises 13 residues. The V and J ends lost 0 bases and 3 bases respectively, with 5 bases between them. The CDR3 is CASSYSGEETQYF. CDR3 nucleotides: TGTGCCAGCAGTTACTCGGGAGAAGAGACCCAGTACTTC.

V usage is TRBV7-9 and J usage is TRBJ2-1; perhaps TRBD1 as D (6 bases). The CDR3 is 17 residues long. V lost 4 bases to trimming and J lost 4 bases, with 20 bases between them. The V gene's germline CDR1 is SEHNR and CDR2 FQNEAQ (reference sequence). The CDR3 DNA follows: TGTGCCAGCAGCTCACAGGGAACTAGGGGGATATACAATGAGCAGTTCTTC. It yields the protein CASSSQGTRGIYNEQFF.

The chain has TRBV25-1 and TRBJ1-6, with D possibly matching TRBD1 (5 bases). The CDR3 contains 15 residues. Trimming cost V 1 base and J 10 bases, with 14 bases left between them. Germline lookup yields CDR1 MGHDK and CDR2 SYGVNS. The CDR3 bases are TGTGCCAGCAGTGAATTCAGCAGGGAAATCTCACCCCTCCACTTT. Amino acid sequence: CASSEFSREISPLHF. Variable domain in full (rest from reference TRBV25-1 and TRBJ1-6): EADIYQTPRYLVIGTGKKITLECSQTMGHDKMYWYQQDPGMELHLIHYSYGVNSTEKGDLSSESTVSRIRTEHFPLTLESARPSHTSQYLCASSEFSREISPLHFGNGTRLTVT.

This clonotype came up a few times. V is TRBV29-1 and J is TRBJ1-2; the match to TRBD1 covers 10 bases. The CDR3 runs 14 residues. With 0 bases clipped from V and 7 bases from J, the junction kept 5 bases outside the gene matches. CDR1 and CDR2 (germline): SQVTM, ANQGSEA. The CDR3 spells CSVEEDRGNIGYTF. DNA for the CDR3: TGCAGCGTTGAAGAGGACAGGGGGAACATTGGCTACACCTTC.

This chain joins TRBV29-1 and TRBJ2-2; 10 bases match TRBD1. In germline, CDR1 is SQVTM, CDR2 ANQGSEA. This CDR3 has 15 amino acids. V lost 2 bases, J lost 5 bases, and 5 bases stayed unmatched. CDR3 sequence reads: CSVERTGGRTGELFF. The CDR3 DNA is TGCAGCGTTGAACGGACAGGGGGTAGGACCGGGGAGCTGTTTTTT.

The V call is TRBV20-1, the J call TRBJ2-7; 7 bases map to TRBD2. The CDR3 has 14 residues. Germline V gene lookup returns CDR1 DFQATT and CDR2 SNEGSKA (reference sequence). V lost 3 bases, J lost 3 bases, and 8 bases stayed unmatched. CDR3 coding DNA: TGCAGTGCTAGTATCCTAGCGGATTACTACGAGCAGTACTTC. Protein product: CSASILADYYEQYF.

This clonotype has a handful of counts. The chain uses TRBV4-1 and TRBJ2-3; D is uncertain. CDR1 is MGHRA and CDR2 is YSYEKL in the germline V gene. Trimming took off 0 bases at V and 0 bases at J, with 4 bases between the two ends. CDR3 length equals 14 residues. In nucleotides, the CDR3 is TGCGCCAGCAGCCAAGACCCTAGCACAGATACGCAGTATTTT. It codes for CASSQDPSTDTQYF.